Included here is one T cell receptor (beta chain) sequence, with context. Profiled with immunoSEQ multiplex PCR; TCRdb holds only in-frame clones, not every one. The table includes a few hundred thousand clones, 80% to 90% detected once. The sample belongs to a study of blood T cell repertoires in COVID-19. The cohort comprised adults aged about 18 to 89 years residing in some 24 US areas. Cohort placement rested on clinical history that participants reported themselves. The germline V and J ends were trimmed by 1 base and 6 bases, with 9 bases remaining between them. Germline-derived CDR1 and CDR2 are SGHTA and FQGNSA. The CDR3 is made up of 14 amino acids.

Specimen: PBMCs or T cells enriched from blood (not recorded which). The clonotype comes from a man between 40 and 49 years old in a cohort exposed to, infected with or recovered from COVID-19 (not recorded which). The V gene is TRBV7-2, the J gene TRBJ1-4; D is uncertain. CDR3 region: CASSLVGLYEKLFF. The CDR3 region has the DNA TGTGCCAGCAGCTTAGTCGGACTGTATGAAAAACTGTTTTTT.